Included here is one T cell receptor beta chain sequence, with context. Its antigen is as yet unknown. Healthy bone marrow donors made up the donors. This record comes from a study of cytomegalovirus exposure and HLA in healthy donors. Study summary: About 80 million unique TCRs, all from HLA-typed donors, were included in an early release of the data. Study results and limitations: In vitro experiments confirmed that three CMV-associated chains were specific for CMV antigens. For TCR beta chains, V- and J-gene trimming was later linked to a missense DCLRE1C variant.

PCR amplification relied on 60 Vbeta primers (plus 13 Jbeta primers). Method: immunoSEQ multiplex PCR; TCRdb's copy keeps in-frame clones and lacks some. Here the sample spans fewer than 130,000 clones, around 85% being singletons. Germline CDR1 is MNHNS and CDR2 is SASEGT. The CDR3 runs 13 residues. Trimming at V came to 7 bases and at J to 2 bases, leaving 3 bases not matched to a gene. The receptor was isolated from a middle-aged man in good health and CMV-seronegative. The sequenced sample consisted of PBMCs. J is TRBJ1-2 and V is TRBV6-1; 8 positions match TRBD1. The CDR3 nucleotides read TGTGCCAGCAACAGACAGGGGAACTATGGCTACACCTTC. Encoded protein: CASNRQGNYGYTF.